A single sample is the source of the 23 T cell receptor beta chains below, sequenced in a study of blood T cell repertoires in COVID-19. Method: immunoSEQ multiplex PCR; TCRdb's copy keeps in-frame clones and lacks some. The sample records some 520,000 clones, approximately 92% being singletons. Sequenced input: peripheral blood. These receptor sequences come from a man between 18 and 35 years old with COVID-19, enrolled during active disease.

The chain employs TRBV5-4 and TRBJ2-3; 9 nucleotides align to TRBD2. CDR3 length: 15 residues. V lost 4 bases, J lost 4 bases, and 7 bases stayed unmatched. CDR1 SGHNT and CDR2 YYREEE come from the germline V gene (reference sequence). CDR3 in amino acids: CASSPLAGYADTQYF. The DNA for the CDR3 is TGTGCCAGCAGCCCTCTAGCGGGATACGCAGATACGCAGTATTTT.

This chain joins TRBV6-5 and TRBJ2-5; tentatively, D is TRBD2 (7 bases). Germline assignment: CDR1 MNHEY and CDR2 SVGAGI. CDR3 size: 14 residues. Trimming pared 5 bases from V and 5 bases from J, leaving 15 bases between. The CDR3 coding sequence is TGTGCCAGCAGTAAGCTGGGGGGGCTGGAGACCCAGTACTTC. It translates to CASSKLGGLETQYF.

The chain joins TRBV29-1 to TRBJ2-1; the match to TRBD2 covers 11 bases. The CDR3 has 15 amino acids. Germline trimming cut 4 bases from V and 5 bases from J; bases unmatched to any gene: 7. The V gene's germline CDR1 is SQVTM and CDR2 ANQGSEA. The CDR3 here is CSVGPGTSGNNEQFF. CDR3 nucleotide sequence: TGCAGCGTTGGGCCCGGGACTAGCGGCAACAATGAGCAGTTCTTC.

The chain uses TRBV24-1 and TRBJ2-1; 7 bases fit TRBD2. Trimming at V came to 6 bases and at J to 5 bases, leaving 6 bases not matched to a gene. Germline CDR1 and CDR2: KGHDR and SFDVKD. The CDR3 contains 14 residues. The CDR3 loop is CATSSIGTNNEQFF. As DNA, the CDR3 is TGTGCCACCAGTTCCATAGGGACTAACAATGAGCAGTTCTTC.

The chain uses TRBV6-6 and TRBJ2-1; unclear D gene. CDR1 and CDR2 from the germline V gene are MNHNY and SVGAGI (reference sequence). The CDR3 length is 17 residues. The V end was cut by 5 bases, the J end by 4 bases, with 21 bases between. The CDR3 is CASSHDFGNSFYNEQFF. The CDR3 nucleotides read TGTGCCAGCAGTCACGATTTCGGCAACAGCTTTTACAATGAGCAGTTCTTC.

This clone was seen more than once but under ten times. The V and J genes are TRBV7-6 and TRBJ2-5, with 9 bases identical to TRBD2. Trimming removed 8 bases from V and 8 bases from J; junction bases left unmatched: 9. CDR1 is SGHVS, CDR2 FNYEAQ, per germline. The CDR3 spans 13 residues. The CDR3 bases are TGTGCCAGCGAGGAGACTAGCGGTCGAACCCAGTACTTC. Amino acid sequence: CASEETSGRTQYF.

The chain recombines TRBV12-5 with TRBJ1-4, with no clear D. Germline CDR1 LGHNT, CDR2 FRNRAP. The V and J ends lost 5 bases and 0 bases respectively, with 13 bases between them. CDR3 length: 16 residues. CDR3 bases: TGTGCTAGTGGTCTAATTAAGAGTGCAACTAATGAAAAACTGTTTTTT. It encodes CASGLIKSATNEKLFF.

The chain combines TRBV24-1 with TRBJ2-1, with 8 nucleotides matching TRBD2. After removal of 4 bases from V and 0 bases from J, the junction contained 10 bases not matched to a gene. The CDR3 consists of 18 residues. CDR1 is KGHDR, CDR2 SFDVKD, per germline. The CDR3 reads CATSDSSAGGSSYNEQFF. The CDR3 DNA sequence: TGTGCCACCAGTGACTCAAGTGCGGGGGGTAGCTCCTACAATGAGCAGTTCTTC.

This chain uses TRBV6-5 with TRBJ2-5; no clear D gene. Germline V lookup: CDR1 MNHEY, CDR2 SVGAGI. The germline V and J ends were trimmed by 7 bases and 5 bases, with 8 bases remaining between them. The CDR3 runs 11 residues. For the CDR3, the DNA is TGTGCCAGCATATATCGGGAGACCCAGTACTTC. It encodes CASIYRETQYF.

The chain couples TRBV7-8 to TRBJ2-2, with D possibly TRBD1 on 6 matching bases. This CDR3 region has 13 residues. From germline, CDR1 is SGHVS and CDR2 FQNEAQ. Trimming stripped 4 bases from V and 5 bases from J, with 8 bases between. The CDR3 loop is CASSSGQTGELFF. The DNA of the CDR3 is TGTGCCAGCAGCTCCGGACAGACCGGGGAGCTGTTTTTT. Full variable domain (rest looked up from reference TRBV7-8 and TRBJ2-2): GAGVSQSPRYKVAKRGQDVALRCDPISGHVSLFWYQQALGQGPEFLTYFQNEAQLDKSGLPSDRFFAERPEGSVSTLKIQRTQQEDSAVYLCASSSGQTGELFFGEGSRLTVL.

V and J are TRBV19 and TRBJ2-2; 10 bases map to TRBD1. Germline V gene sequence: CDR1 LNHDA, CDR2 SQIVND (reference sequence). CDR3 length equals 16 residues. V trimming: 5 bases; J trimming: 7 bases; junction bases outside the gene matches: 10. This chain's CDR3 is CASSGTGTGEIGELFF. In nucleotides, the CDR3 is TGTGCCAGTAGTGGTACCGGGACAGGGGAGATCGGGGAGCTGTTTTTT.

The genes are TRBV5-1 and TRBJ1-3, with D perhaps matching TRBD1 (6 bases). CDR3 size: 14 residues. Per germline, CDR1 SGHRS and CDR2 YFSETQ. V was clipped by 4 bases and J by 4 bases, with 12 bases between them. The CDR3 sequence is CASSQQGSGNTIYF. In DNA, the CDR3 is TGCGCCAGCAGCCAACAGGGTTCGGGAAACACCATATATTTT.

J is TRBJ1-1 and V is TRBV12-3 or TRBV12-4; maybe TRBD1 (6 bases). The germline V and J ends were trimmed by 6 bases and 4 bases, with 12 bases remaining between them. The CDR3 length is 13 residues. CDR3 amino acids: CASSRTASTEAFF. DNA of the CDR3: TGTGCCAGCAGCCGGACAGCCTCCACTGAAGCTTTCTTT.

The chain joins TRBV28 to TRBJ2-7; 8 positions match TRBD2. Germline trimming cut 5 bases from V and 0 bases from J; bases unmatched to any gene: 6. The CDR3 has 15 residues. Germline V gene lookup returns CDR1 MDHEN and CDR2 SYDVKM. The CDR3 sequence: CASSPPGTSSYEQYF. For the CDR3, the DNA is TGTGCCAGCAGTCCCCCCGGGACTAGCTCCTACGAGCAGTACTTC.

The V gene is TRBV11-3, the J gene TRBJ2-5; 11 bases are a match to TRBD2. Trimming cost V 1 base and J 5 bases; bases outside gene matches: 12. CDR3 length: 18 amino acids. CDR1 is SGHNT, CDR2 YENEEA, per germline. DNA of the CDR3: TGTGCCAGCAGCTTAGGAAGTCTAGCGGGAGGTGTGCGCGAGACCCAGTACTTC. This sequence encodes CASSLGSLAGGVRETQYF. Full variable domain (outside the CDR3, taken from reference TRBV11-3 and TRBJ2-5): EAGVVQSPRYKIIEKKQPVAFWCNPISGHNTLYWYLQNLGQGPELLIRYENEEAVDDSQLPKDRFSAERLKGVDSTLKIQPAELGDSAVYLCASSLGSLAGGVRETQYFGPGTRLLVL.

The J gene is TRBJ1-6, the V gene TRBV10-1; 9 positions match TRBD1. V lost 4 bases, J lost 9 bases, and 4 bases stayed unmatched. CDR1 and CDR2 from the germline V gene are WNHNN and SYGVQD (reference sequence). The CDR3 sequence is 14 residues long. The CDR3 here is CASSADRGSSPLHF. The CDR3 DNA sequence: TGCGCCAGCAGTGCGGACAGGGGATCTTCACCCCTCCACTTT.

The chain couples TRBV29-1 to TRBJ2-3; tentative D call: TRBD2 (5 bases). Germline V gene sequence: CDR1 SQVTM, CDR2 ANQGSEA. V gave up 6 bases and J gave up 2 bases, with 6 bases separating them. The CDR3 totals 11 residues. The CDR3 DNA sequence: TGCAGCGTGAGGGTCACAGATACGCAGTATTTT. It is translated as CSVRVTDTQYF.

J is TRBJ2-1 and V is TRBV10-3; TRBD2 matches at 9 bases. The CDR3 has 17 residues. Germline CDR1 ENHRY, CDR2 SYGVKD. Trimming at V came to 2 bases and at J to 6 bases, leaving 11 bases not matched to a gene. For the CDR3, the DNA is TGTGCCATCAGTGAGGGGAGGGTAGCGGGAGCCCTCAATGAGCAGTTCTTC. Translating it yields CAISEGRVAGALNEQFF.

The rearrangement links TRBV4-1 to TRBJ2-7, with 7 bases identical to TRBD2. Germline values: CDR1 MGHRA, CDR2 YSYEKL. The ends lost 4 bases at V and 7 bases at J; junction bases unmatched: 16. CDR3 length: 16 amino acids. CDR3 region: CASSPHLREIIREQYF. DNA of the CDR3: TGCGCCAGCAGCCCCCACTTGCGGGAGATCATAAGGGAGCAGTACTTC.

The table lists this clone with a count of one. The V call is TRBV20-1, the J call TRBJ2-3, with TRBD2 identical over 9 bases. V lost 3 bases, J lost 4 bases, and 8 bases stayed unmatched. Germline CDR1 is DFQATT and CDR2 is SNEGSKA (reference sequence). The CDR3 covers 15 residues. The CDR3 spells CSASGLAGHADTQYF. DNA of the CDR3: TGCAGTGCTAGTGGCCTAGCGGGACATGCAGATACGCAGTATTTT.

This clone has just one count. The CDR3 coding sequence is TGTGCCAGCAGTTTAGGGGGGGGCCAGGAGACCCAGTACTTC. Translated, it gives CASSLGGGQETQYF. This sequence joins TRBV27 and TRBJ2-5; the D gene is possibly TRBD2 (7 bases). This CDR3 is built from 14 residues. CDR1 and CDR2 from the germline V gene are MNHEY and SMNVEV (reference sequence). The V and J ends lost 2 bases and 5 bases respectively, with 12 bases between them.

For the CDR3, the DNA is TGTGCCAGCAGTGAGGGAGATGGGGTTTGGAGCTATGGCTACACCTTC. It is translated as CASSEGDGVWSYGYTF. The chain employs TRBV6-1 and TRBJ1-2; D unresolved. The CDR3 is 16 residues long. In germline, CDR1 is MNHNS, CDR2 SASEGT. V lost 3 bases to trimming and J lost 4 bases, with 18 bases between them.

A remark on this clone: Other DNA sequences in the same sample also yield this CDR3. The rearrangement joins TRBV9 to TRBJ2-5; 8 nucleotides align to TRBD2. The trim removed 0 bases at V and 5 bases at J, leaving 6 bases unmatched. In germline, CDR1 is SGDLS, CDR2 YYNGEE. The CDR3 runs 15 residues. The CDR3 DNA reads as TGTGCCAGCAGCGTAGCCAGCGGGAGAGGTGAGACCCAGTACTTC. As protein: CASSVASGRGETQYF.